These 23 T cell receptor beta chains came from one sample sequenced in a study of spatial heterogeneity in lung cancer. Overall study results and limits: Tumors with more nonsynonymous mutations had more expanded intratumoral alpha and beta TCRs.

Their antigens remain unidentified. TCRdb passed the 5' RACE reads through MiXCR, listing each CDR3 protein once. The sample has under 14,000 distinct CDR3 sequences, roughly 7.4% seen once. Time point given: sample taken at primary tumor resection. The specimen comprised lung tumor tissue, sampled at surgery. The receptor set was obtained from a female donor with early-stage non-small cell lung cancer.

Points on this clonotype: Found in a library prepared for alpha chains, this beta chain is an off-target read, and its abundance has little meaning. CDR3 nucleotides: TGTGCCAGCAGTTCACTCGGGACTGATGGAAACACCATATATTTT. Residues: CASSSLGTDGNTIYF. The V call is TRBV28, the J call TRBJ1-3; D is possibly TRBD1 (5 bases). V dropped 4 bases and J dropped 3 bases, with 13 bases sitting between them. Germline CDR1 reads MDHEN; CDR2 reads SYDVKM. The CDR3 totals 15 residues.

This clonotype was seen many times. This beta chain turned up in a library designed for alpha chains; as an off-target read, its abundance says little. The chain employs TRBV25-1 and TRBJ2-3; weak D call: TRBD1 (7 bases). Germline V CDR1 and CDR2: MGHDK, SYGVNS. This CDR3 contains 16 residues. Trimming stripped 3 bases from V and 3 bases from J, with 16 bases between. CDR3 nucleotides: TGTGCCAGCAGTGACCGTCTGACAGGGAGGACAGATACGCAGTATTTT. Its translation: CASSDRLTGRTDTQYF. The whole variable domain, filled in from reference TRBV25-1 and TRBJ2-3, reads EADIYQTPRYLVIGTGKKITLECSQTMGHDKMYWYQQDPGMELHLIHYSYGVNSTEKGDLSSESTVSRIRTEHFPLTLESARPSHTSQYLCASSDRLTGRTDTQYFGPGTRLTVL.

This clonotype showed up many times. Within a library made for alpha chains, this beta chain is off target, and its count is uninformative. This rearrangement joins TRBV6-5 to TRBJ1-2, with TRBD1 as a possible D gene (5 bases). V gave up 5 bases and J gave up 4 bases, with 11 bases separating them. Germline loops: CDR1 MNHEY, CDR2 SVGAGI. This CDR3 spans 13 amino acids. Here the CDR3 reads CASSLQGAYGYTF. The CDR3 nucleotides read TGTGCCAGCAGTCTGCAGGGAGCCTATGGCTACACCTTC.

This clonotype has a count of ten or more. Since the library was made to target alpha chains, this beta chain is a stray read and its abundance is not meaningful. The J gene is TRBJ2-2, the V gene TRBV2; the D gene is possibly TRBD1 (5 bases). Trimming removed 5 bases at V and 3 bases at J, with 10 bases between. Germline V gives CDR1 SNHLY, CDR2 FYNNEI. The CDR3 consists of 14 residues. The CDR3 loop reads CASSLRRDTGELFF. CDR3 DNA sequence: TGTGCCAGCAGTCTACGCAGGGACACCGGGGAGCTGTTTTTT.

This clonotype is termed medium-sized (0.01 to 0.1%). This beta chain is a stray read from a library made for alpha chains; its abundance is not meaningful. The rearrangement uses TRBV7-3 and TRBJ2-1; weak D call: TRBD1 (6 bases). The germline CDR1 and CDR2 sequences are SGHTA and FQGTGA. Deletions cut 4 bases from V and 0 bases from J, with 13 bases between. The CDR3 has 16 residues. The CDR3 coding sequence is TGTGCCAGCAGCTCCTACAGGGTGAACTCCTACAATGAGCAGTTCTTC. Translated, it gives CASSSYRVNSYNEQFF. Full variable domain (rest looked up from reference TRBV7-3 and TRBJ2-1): GAGVSQTPSNKVTEKGKYVELRCDPISGHTALYWYRQSLGQGPEFLIYFQGTGAADDSGLPNDRFFAVRPEGSVSTLKIQRTERGDSAVYLCASSSYRVNSYNEQFFGPGTRLTVL.

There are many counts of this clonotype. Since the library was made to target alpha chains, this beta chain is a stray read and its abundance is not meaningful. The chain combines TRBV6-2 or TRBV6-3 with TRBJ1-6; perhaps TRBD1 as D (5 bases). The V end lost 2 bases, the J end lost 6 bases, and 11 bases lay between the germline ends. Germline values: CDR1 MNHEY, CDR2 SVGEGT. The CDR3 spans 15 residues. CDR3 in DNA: TGTGCCAGCAGTTACCCGCCGGGGCCTAATTCACCCCTCCACTTT. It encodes CASSYPPGPNSPLHF.

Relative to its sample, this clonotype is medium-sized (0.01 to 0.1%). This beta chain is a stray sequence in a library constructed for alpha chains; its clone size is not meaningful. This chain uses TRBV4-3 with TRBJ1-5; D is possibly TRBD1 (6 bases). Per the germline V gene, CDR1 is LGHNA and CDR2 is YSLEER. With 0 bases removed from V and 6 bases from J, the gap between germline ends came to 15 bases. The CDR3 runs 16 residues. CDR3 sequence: CASSQDTEGGAQPQHF. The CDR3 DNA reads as TGCGCCAGCAGCCAAGATACAGAGGGGGGGGCTCAGCCCCAGCATTTT.

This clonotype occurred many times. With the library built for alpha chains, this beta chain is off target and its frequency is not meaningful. The CDR3 region has the DNA TGTGCCACCAGCCATAGTCTAGGTTCGCACACCGGGGAGCTGTTTTTT. Protein: CATSHSLGSHTGELFF. The genes are TRBV15 and TRBJ2-2, with D unresolved. The CDR3 covers 16 residues. Trimming pared 5 bases from V and 3 bases from J, leaving 16 bases between. The germline gives CDR1 LNHNV, CDR2 YYDKDF (reference sequence).

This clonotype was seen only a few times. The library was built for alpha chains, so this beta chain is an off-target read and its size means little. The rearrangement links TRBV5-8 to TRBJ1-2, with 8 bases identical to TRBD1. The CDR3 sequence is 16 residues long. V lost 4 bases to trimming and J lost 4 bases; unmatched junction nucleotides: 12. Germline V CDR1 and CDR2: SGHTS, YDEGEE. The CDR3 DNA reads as TGTGCCAGCAGCGAGGACAGGGTAGAGGAAGGCTATGGCTACACCTTC. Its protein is CASSEDRVEEGYGYTF.

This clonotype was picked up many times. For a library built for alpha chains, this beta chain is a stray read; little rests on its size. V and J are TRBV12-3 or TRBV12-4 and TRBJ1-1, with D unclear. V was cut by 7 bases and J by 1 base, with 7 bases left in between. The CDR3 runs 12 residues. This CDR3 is CASIRQNTEAFF. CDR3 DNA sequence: TGTGCCAGCATCCGGCAGAACACTGAAGCTTTCTTT.

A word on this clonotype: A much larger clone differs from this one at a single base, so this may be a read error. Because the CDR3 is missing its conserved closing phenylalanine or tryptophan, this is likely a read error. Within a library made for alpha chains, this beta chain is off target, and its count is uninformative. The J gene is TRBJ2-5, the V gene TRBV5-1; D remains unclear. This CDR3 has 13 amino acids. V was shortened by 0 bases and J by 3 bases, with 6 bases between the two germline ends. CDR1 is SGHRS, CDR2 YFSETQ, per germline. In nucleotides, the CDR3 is TGCGCCAGCAGCTTGGAGGTAAAAGAGACCCAGTACCTC. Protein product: CASSLEVKETQYL.

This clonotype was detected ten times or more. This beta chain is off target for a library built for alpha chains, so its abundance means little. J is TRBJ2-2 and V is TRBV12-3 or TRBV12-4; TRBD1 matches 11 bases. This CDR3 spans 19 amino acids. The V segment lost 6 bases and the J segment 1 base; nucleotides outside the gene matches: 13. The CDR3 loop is CASRKRPGQGVLNTGELFF. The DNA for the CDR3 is TGTGCCAGCAGAAAGCGTCCGGGACAGGGGGTTTTGAACACCGGGGAGCTGTTTTTT.

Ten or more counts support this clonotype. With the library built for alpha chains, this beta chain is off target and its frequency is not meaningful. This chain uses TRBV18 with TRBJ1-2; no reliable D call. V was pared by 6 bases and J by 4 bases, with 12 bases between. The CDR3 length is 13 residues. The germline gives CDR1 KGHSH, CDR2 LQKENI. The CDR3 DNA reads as TGTGCCAGCTCGGCTCTAGGAATCTATGGCTACACCTTC. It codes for CASSALGIYGYTF.

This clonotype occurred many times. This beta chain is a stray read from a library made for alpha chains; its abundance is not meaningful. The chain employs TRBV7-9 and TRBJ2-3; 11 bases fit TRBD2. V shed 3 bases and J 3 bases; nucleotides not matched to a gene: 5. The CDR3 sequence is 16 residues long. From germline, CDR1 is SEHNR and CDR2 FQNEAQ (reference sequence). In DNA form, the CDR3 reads TGTGCCAGCAGCTTGGAGAGGACTAGCGGGACAGATACGCAGTATTTT. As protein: CASSLERTSGTDTQYF.

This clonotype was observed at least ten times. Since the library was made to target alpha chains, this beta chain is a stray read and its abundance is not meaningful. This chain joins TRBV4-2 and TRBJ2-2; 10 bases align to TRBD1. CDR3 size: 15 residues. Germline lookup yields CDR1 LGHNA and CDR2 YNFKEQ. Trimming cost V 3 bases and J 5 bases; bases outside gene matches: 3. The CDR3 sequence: CASSQPGQGTGELFF. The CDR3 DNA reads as TGTGCCAGCAGCCAGCCGGGACAGGGGACCGGGGAGCTGTTTTTT.

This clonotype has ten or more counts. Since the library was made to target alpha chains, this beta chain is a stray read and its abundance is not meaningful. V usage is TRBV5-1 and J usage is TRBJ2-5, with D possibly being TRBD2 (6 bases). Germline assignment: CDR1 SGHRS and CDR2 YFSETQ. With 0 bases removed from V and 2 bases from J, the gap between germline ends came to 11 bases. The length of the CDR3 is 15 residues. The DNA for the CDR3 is TGCGCCAGCAGCTTGGTCTGGGGGAGGCAAGAGACCCAGTACTTC. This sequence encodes CASSLVWGRQETQYF.

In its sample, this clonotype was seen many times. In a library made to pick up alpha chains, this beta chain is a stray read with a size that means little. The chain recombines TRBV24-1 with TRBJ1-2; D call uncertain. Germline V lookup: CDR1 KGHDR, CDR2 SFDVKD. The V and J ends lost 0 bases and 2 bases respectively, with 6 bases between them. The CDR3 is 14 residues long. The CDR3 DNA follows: TGTGCCACCAGTGATTTGACAAAAAACTATGGCTACACCTTC. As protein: CATSDLTKNYGYTF.

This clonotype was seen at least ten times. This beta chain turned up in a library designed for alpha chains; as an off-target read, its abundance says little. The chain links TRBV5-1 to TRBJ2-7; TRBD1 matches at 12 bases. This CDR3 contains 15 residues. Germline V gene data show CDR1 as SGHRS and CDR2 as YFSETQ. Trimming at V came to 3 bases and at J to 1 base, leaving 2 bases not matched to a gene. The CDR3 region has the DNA TGCGCCAGCAGCTCGGGACAGGGGGCTTCCTACGAGCAGTACTTC. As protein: CASSSGQGASYEQYF.

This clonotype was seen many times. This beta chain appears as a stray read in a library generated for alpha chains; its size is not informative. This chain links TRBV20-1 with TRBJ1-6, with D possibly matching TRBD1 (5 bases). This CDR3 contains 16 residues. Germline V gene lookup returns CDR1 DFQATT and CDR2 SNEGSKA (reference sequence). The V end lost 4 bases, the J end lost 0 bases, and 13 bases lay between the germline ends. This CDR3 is CSATSGRRSYNSPLHF. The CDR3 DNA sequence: TGCAGTGCTACCTCAGGGCGACGCTCCTATAATTCACCCCTCCACTTT.

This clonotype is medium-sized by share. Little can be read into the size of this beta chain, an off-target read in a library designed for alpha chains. CDR3 nucleotides: TGTGCCAGCAGCTCCCAGGGGGTCACATCAAACACCATATATTTT. Its translation is CASSSQGVTSNTIYF. The V call is TRBV7-9, the J call TRBJ1-3; 7 bases match TRBD1. V lost 4 bases, J lost 6 bases, and 9 bases stayed unmatched. The V gene's germline CDR1 is SEHNR and CDR2 FQNEAQ (reference sequence). CDR3 length: 15 residues.

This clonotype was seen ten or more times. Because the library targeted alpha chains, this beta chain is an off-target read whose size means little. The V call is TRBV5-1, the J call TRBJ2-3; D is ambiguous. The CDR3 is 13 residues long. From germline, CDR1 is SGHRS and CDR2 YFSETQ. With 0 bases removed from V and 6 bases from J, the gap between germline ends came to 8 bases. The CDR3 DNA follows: TGCGCCAGCAGCTTGGGGAGTGCGGATACGCAGTATTTT. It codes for CASSLGSADTQYF. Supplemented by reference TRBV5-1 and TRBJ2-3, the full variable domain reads KAGVTQTPRYLIKTRGQQVTLSCSPISGHRSVSWYQQTPGQGLQFLFEYFSETQRNKGNFPGRFSGRQFSNSRSEMNVSTLELGDSALYLCASSLGSADTQYFGPGTRLTVL.

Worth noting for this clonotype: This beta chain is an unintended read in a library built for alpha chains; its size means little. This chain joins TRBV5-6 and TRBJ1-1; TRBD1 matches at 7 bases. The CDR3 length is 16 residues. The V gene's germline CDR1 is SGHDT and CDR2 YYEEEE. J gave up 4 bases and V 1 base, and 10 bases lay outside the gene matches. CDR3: CASSLWSNSGGTEAFF. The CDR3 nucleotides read TGTGCCAGCAGCTTGTGGTCAAATTCAGGGGGCACTGAAGCTTTCTTT.

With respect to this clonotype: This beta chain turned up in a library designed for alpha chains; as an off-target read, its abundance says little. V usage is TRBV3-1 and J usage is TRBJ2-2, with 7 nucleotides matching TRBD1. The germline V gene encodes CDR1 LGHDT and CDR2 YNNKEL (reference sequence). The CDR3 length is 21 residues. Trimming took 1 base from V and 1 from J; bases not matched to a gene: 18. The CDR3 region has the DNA TGTGCCAGCAGCCAAGCCGAGAATGCAAGGAGGCAGGGGGTGAACACCGGGGAGCTGTTTTTT. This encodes CASSQAENARRQGVNTGELFF.